Below are 17 T cell receptor beta chains sequenced from a single sample in a study of blood T cells in healthy people across ages. With a J-beta primer mix and a sample-barcoded 5' primer, a second PCR ran about 7 to 12 cycles. MiXCR, applied by TCRdb to the 5' RACE reads, yields one record per CDR3 protein. The sample includes around 800,000 distinct CDR3 sequences, 20% to 30% of them seen just once. This sample was also put to use in a study of T cells of mothers and their children.

Sequenced input: blood. Receptor source: a boy between 5 and 17 years old in good health.

This chain links TRBV7-2 with TRBJ1-2; TRBD1 agrees at 11 bases. The V and J ends lost 5 bases and 5 bases, in that order; junction bases with no gene match: 7. The CDR3 covers 15 residues. Germline V gene sequence: CDR1 SGHTA, CDR2 FQGNSA. In DNA form, the CDR3 reads TGTGCCAGCAGCCCTGGACAGGGGGCACGGTATGGCTACACCTTC. It translates to CASSPGQGARYGYTF.

The chain combines TRBV6-1 with TRBJ1-4; D is undetermined. Trimming left V 6 bases short and J 8 bases short, with 10 bases between. The CDR3 sequence is 12 residues long. Germline V gives CDR1 MNHNS, CDR2 SASEGT. CDR3 coding DNA: TGTGCCAGCAGAGAATTGCCGGAAAAACTGTTTTTT. Translated, it gives CASRELPEKLFF.

V and J are TRBV12-3 or TRBV12-4 and TRBJ2-1; D unclear. With 3 bases removed from V and 4 bases from J, the gap between germline ends came to 7 bases. This CDR3 spans 13 amino acids. In DNA, the CDR3 is TGTGCCAGCAGTTTTGGGCAGTACAATGAGCAGTTCTTC. Translated, it gives CASSFGQYNEQFF.

This clonotype was observed a handful of times. The chain employs TRBV5-6 and TRBJ2-1, with D maybe TRBD1 (6 bases). The DNA end is more similar to TRBJ2-5, so the J call may be wrong. Germline V lookup: CDR1 SGHDT, CDR2 YYEEEE. The CDR3 contains 15 residues. The CDR3 nucleotides are TGTGCCAGCAGCTTGGGGGCAGGGGAAATAGTGACCCAGTACTTC. It translates to CASSLGAGEIVTQYF.

A word on this clonotype: The junction departs from the called germline gene at one end, perhaps through a read error. The J gene is TRBJ1-1, the V gene TRBV20-1, with 7 positions matching TRBD1. The CDR3 runs 14 residues. Germline V gene data show CDR1 as DFQATT and CDR2 as SNEGSKA (reference sequence). The CDR3 DNA sequence: TGCAGTGCTCGCCCGACAGGGAGGAACACTGAAGCCTTCTTT. It encodes CSARPTGRNTEAFF.

This clonotype was detected only a few times. The chain combines TRBV5-1 with TRBJ2-2; D unresolved. The CDR3 is 14 amino acids. Germline assignment: CDR1 SGHRS and CDR2 YFSETQ. Trimming cost V 2 bases and J 1 base, with 6 bases left between them. The CDR3 spells CASSLNRNTGELFF. As DNA, the CDR3 is TGCGCCAGCAGCTTAAACAGGAACACCGGGGAGCTGTTTTTT.

This clonotype appeared a few times. The genes are TRBV7-2 and TRBJ1-2; D is undetermined. CDR1 is SGHTA, CDR2 FQGNSA, per germline. The CDR3 is made up of 14 amino acids. The V end lost 5 bases, the J end lost 5 bases, and 15 bases lay between the germline ends. CDR3 DNA sequence: TGTGCCAGCAGCCGGGATGGCGGATCTTATGGCTACACCTTC. This translates into CASSRDGGSYGYTF.

V is TRBV7-2 and J is TRBJ2-3; maybe TRBD1 (5 bases). This CDR3 comprises 14 residues. The ends were cut back, 3 bases at V and 6 bases at J, with 13 bases in the middle. Germline V gene sequence: CDR1 SGHTA, CDR2 FQGNSA. CDR3 bases: TGTGCCAGCAGCTTCGCCCTTCAGGGTGATACGCAGTATTTT. Protein: CASSFALQGDTQYF.

In this sample, this clonotype turned up a few times. The V and J genes are TRBV2 and TRBJ2-5; D is undetermined. There are 13 residues in the CDR3. The germline gives CDR1 SNHLY, CDR2 FYNNEI. Trimming took off 4 bases at V and 1 base at J, with 7 bases between the two ends. CDR3 DNA sequence: TGTGCCAGCAGTGGGCAGACCCAAGAGACCCAGTACTTC. This sequence encodes CASSGQTQETQYF. The full variable domain, its missing parts supplied by reference TRBV2 and TRBJ2-5, is EPEVTQTPSHQVTQMGQEVILRCVPISNHLYFYWYRQILGQKVEFLVSFYNNEISEKSEIFDDQFSVERPDGSNFTLKIRSTKLEDSAMYFCASSGQTQETQYFGPGTRLLVL.

The chain has TRBV7-3 and TRBJ2-3; tentatively, D is TRBD2 (5 bases). V lost 3 bases and J 1 base, leaving 14 bases between the germline ends. The CDR3 runs 16 residues. Germline V gene data show CDR1 as SGHTA and CDR2 as FQGTGA. The CDR3 protein is CASSLIPGVGTDTQYF. The DNA of the CDR3 is TGTGCCAGCAGCTTGATTCCCGGGGTTGGCACAGATACGCAGTATTTT.

The chain has TRBV28 and TRBJ2-1, with TRBD2 matching 8 bases. Germline trimming cut 5 bases from V and 6 bases from J; bases unmatched to any gene: 15. The CDR3 consists of 17 residues. CDR1 is MDHEN, CDR2 SYDVKM, per germline. CDR3 region: CASSVPPWAGGPNEQFF. The CDR3 region has the DNA TGTGCCAGCAGTGTACCCCCTTGGGCGGGGGGCCCCAATGAGCAGTTCTTC.

In this sample, this clonotype turned up a few times. The V gene is TRBV7-3, the J gene TRBJ1-2; 9 bases align to TRBD1. J lost 7 bases, V lost 4 bases, and 7 bases had no gene match. Germline V gene sequence: CDR1 SGHTA, CDR2 FQGTGA. This CDR3 is built from 14 residues. CDR3 bases: TGTGCCAGCAGCTCAACAGGGGGCGCTTCTGGCTACACCTTC. It yields the protein CASSSTGGASGYTF.

This clonotype was observed a handful of times. V and J are TRBV9 and TRBJ1-1, with no clear D. From germline, CDR1 is SGDLS and CDR2 YYNGEE. Trimming left V 4 bases short and J 5 bases short, with 12 bases between. The CDR3 covers 13 residues. This CDR3 reads CASSSGGVTEAFF. The CDR3 nucleotides read TGTGCCAGCAGCTCCGGTGGAGTAACTGAAGCTTTCTTT.

The chain employs TRBV3-1 and TRBJ2-2, with D perhaps TRBD1 or TRBD2 (5 bases each). V lost 0 bases and J lost 8, with 7 bases in between. Germline CDR1 reads LGHDT; CDR2 reads YNNKEL (reference sequence). The CDR3 consists of 13 residues. The CDR3 DNA sequence: TGTGCCAGCAGCCAAGATGGGGGTGGGGAGCTGTTTTTT. It is translated as CASSQDGGGELFF. Using reference TRBV3-1 and TRBJ2-2 for the parts outside the CDR3, the full variable domain is DTAVSQTPKYLVTQMGNDKSIKCEQNLGHDTMYWYKQDSKKFLKIMFSYNNKELIINETVPNRFSPKSPDKAHLNLHINSLELGDSAVYFCASSQDGGGELFFGEGSRLTVL.

This clonotype was detected only a few times. The J gene is TRBJ2-5, the V gene TRBV12-3 or TRBV12-4, with D maybe TRBD2 (7 bases). The CDR3 runs to 15 residues. Trimming shortened V by 4 bases and J by 5 bases, and 17 bases separated the two germline ends. In DNA, the CDR3 is TGTGCCAGCAGTTATCCCGGGGGGCCCGGGGAGACCCAGTACTTC. Translated, it gives CASSYPGGPGETQYF.

The chain recombines TRBV4-1 with TRBJ2-5, with a tentative D call TRBD1 (5 bases). V lost 3 bases and J 2 bases, leaving 13 bases between the germline ends. Germline V gene sequence: CDR1 MGHRA, CDR2 YSYEKL. The CDR3 runs 15 residues. As DNA, the CDR3 is TGCGCCAGCAGCCACGGATCAGGGTTACAAGAGACCCAGTACTTC. Translating it yields CASSHGSGLQETQYF.

This clonotype was counted between two and nine times. The V and J genes are TRBV7-9 and TRBJ2-5, with D unresolved. The end of the DNA is better explained by TRBJ2-7, so the J call may be wrong. The CDR3 runs to 12 residues. Germline lookup yields CDR1 SEHNR and CDR2 FQNEAQ (reference sequence). CDR3 region: CASSPKGYEQYF. The DNA for the CDR3 is TGTGCCAGCAGCCCGAAAGGATACGAGCAGTACTTC.